This TCR beta chain was recorded in a study of spatial heterogeneity in lung cancer. Regarding the study as a whole: Counts of expanded alpha and beta TCRs within tumors tracked the tumor nonsynonymous mutation count.

Time point here: sample taken at primary tumor resection. Trimming stripped 1 base from V and 5 bases from J, with 18 bases between. This CDR3 is built from 17 residues. Germline-derived CDR1 and CDR2 are SGHTA and FQGNSA. TCRdb used MiXCR to reprocess the 5' RACE reads, holding one entry per CDR3 protein. The sample includes about 6,000 distinct CDR3 sequences, roughly 7.1% of them seen just once. This clonotype is labeled as medium-sized. Its target is unknown. Found in a library prepared for alpha chains, this beta chain is an off-target read, and its abundance has little meaning. This clonotype originated in a female donor with early-stage non-small cell lung cancer. This chain connects TRBV7-2 to TRBJ2-1; D might be TRBD1 or TRBD2, each matching 5 bases. The sequences come from lung tumor tissue, collected at surgery. CDR3 sequence reads: CASSLGLGRAENNEQFF. Here the CDR3 DNA reads TGTGCCAGCAGCTTAGGGTTGGGGCGGGCGGAAAACAATGAGCAGTTCTTC. Full variable domain (remainder filled in from reference TRBV7-2 and TRBJ2-1): GAGVSQSPSNKVTEKGKDVELRCDPISGHTALYWYRQSLGQGLEFLIYFQGNSAPDKSGLPSDRFSAERTGGSVSTLTIQRTQQEDSAVYLCASSLGLGRAENNEQFFGPGTRLTVL.